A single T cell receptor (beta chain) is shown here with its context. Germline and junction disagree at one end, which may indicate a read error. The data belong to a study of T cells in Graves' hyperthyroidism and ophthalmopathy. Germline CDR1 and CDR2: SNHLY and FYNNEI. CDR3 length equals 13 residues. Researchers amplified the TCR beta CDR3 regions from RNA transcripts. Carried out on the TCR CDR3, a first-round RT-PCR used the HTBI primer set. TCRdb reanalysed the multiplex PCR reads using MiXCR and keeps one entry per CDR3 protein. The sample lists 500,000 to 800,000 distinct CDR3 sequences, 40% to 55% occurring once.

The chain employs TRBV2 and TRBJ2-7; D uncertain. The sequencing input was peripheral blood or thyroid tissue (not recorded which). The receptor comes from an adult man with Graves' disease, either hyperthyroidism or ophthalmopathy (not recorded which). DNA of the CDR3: TGTGCCAGCTGTGTTCCGACATCCTACGAGCAGTGCTTC. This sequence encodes CASCVPTSYEQCF.